A single sample gave rise to the 18 T cell receptor beta chains below, sequenced in a study of post-analysis software for immune sequencing data. These receptors have no identified antigens. Presence of unique molecular identifiers characterized the TCR beta cDNA libraries. TCRdb re-called the PCR reads through MiXCR, storing one row per CDR3 protein. Here the sample spans approximately 570,000 distinct CDR3 sequences, 44% being singletons. Study-level results: In patients, TRBV5-6, TRBV5-1 and TRBV20-1 belonged to five TRBV segments found more frequently than in controls.

What was sequenced was blood. The receptors derive from a girl aged 5-17 years with multiple sclerosis.

The chain carries TRBV5-1 and TRBJ2-7; 8 bases are a match to TRBD1. V gave up 0 bases and J gave up 1 base; unmatched junction bases: 3. The CDR3 runs to 15 residues. The germline V gene has CDR1 SGHRS and CDR2 YFSETQ. CDR3 protein: CASSLGDRQSYEQYF. The CDR3 nucleotides are TGCGCCAGCAGCTTGGGGGACAGGCAATCCTACGAGCAGTACTTC.

The sample holds one count of this clonotype. This chain connects TRBV5-1 to TRBJ1-1; D might be TRBD1 (6 bases). The CDR3 covers 16 residues. Per the germline V gene, CDR1 is SGHRS and CDR2 is YFSETQ. The V and J ends lost 2 bases and 0 bases respectively, with 14 bases between them. In DNA form, the CDR3 reads TGCGCCAGCAGCTTAACAACAGGGTGGTTGAACACTGAAGCTTTCTTT. As protein: CASSLTTGWLNTEAFF.

The chain combines TRBV7-2 with TRBJ2-1; no clear D gene. The germline gives CDR1 SGHTA, CDR2 FQGNSA. The CDR3 length is 15 residues. Trimming left V 1 base short and J 2 bases short, with 9 bases between. The CDR3 coding sequence is TGTGCCAGCAGCTTAGGTGGGCCCCCCTACAATGAGCAGTTCTTC. Encoded protein: CASSLGGPPYNEQFF.

The rearrangement joins TRBV27 to TRBJ1-1; a weak D match, TRBD1 (6 bases). From germline, CDR1 is MNHEY and CDR2 SMNVEV (reference sequence). Trimming pared 5 bases from V and 0 bases from J, leaving 19 bases between. The CDR3 is 17 amino acids. In nucleotides, the CDR3 is TGTGCCAGCAGTCCCTTAGAATTTGGGGGCCTGAACACTGAAGCTTTCTTT. Amino acids: CASSPLEFGGLNTEAFF.

This clonotype was picked up a small number of times. The J gene is TRBJ2-7, the V gene TRBV7-9; perhaps TRBD2 as D (6 bases). V dropped 5 bases and J dropped 0 bases, with 17 bases sitting between them. The length of the CDR3 is 16 residues. The germline gives CDR1 SEHNR, CDR2 FQNEAQ (reference sequence). CDR3 loop: CASSNIAGTVSYEQYF. The CDR3 DNA is TGTGCCAGCAGCAATATTGCCGGGACTGTCTCCTACGAGCAGTACTTC.

This chain uses TRBV12-3 or TRBV12-4 with TRBJ2-4, with D perhaps assigned TRBD1 or TRBD2 (5 bases each). The V gene lost 6 bases and the J gene lost 0 bases, with 12 bases spanning the gap. CDR3 length equals 15 residues. In nucleotides, the CDR3 is TGTGCCAGCAGCCCGGGACCCTTAGCCAAAAACATTCAGTACTTC. This codes for CASSPGPLAKNIQYF.

The chain is built from TRBV2 and TRBJ2-3; the D is unclear. This CDR3 contains 15 residues. Trimming removed 1 base at V and 0 bases at J, with 8 bases between. The germline CDR1 and CDR2 sequences are SNHLY and FYNNEI. The CDR3 region has the DNA TGTGCCAGCAGTGAAGGCTCGCGCAGCACAGATACGCAGTATTTT. Encoded protein: CASSEGSRSTDTQYF.

The rearrangement uses TRBV7-8 and TRBJ2-7; TRBD1 matches 7 bases. Trimming cost V 5 bases and J 2 bases; bases outside gene matches: 9. This CDR3 has 15 amino acids. CDR1 and CDR2 from the germline V gene are SGHVS and FQNEAQ. CDR3 in amino acids: CASSVTRGPTYEQYF. The CDR3 DNA reads TGTGCCAGCAGCGTGACGAGGGGGCCAACCTACGAGCAGTACTTC.

This clonotype showed up just once. The CDR3 coding sequence is TGTGCCAGCAGCCAAGATCGGGCCGGGACAGGGGGCCCTGTGCAAGAGACCCAGTACTTC. It yields the protein CASSQDRAGTGGPVQETQYF. The chain joins TRBV3-1 to TRBJ2-5, with 12 bases matching TRBD1. V was clipped by 0 bases and J by 2 bases; unmatched bases: 13. Germline CDR1 and CDR2: LGHDT and YNNKEL (reference sequence). This CDR3 region has 20 residues.

The V call is TRBV11-1, the J call TRBJ2-1; 8 bases map to TRBD2. Germline loops: CDR1 SGHAT, CDR2 FQDESV (reference sequence). V shed 10 bases and J 7 bases; nucleotides not matched to a gene: 15. The CDR3 covers 15 residues. The CDR3: CAILLSRGGGNEQFF. The CDR3 coding sequence is TGTGCCATTCTCCTCTCCCGGGGGGGCGGGAATGAGCAGTTCTTC.

The CDR3 loop reads CASTPGLVSPYEQYF. In DNA, the CDR3 is TGTGCCAGCACCCCGGGACTAGTTTCCCCCTACGAGCAGTACTTC. This sequence joins TRBV12-3 or TRBV12-4 and TRBJ2-5, with 8 bases lining up with TRBD2. Matching the DNA end better, TRBJ2-7 makes the J call doubtful. The CDR3 sequence is 15 residues long.

This clonotype was seen a few times. V is TRBV5-1 and J is TRBJ2-6; no reliable D call. Trimming stripped 6 bases from V and 0 bases from J, with 13 bases between. The CDR3 length is 16 residues. Germline loops: CDR1 SGHRS, CDR2 YFSETQ. The CDR3 is CASMSGRSSGANVLTF. The CDR3 coding sequence is TGCGCCAGCATGTCCGGCAGGAGCTCTGGGGCCAACGTCCTGACTTTC.

The chain has TRBV7-8 and TRBJ2-5; 8 bases agree with TRBD2. CDR1 and CDR2 from the germline V gene are SGHVS and FQNEAQ. Trimming took 3 bases from V and 7 from J; bases not matched to a gene: 10. The CDR3 consists of 15 residues. The CDR3 DNA follows: TGTGCCAGCAGCTTGGTAGCGGGGCCCACAGGGACCCAGTACTTC. Translated, it gives CASSLVAGPTGTQYF.

V gene TRBV5-6 combines with J gene TRBJ1-4; D may be TRBD1 (5 bases). Germline lookup yields CDR1 SGHDT and CDR2 YYEEEE. V gave up 4 bases and J gave up 7 bases, with 17 bases separating them. This CDR3 contains 15 residues. The CDR3 DNA is TGTGCCAGCAGCACTACAGGCCTTCGCGGTGAAAAACTGTTTTTT. The encoded protein is CASSTTGLRGEKLFF.

This clonotype occurred a few times. The chain joins TRBV5-1 to TRBJ2-3; a weak D match, TRBD1 (5 bases). Trimming took off 2 bases at V and 4 bases at J, with 11 bases between the two ends. CDR3 length: 14 amino acids. Germline CDR1 SGHRS, CDR2 YFSETQ. CDR3 coding DNA: TGCGCCAGCAGCTTTGACAGCATATCAGATACGCAGTATTTT. Its protein is CASSFDSISDTQYF.

The V call is TRBV12-3 or TRBV12-4, the J call TRBJ2-1, with 7 nucleotides matching TRBD1. The CDR3 sequence is 13 residues long. The V gene end was trimmed by 3 bases and the J gene end by 12 bases; junction bases not matched to a gene: 8. DNA for the CDR3: TGTGCCAGCAGTTTGAACCAGGGGGTCGGGCAGTTCTTC. Translation gives CASSLNQGVGQFF.

The chain employs TRBV12-3 or TRBV12-4 and TRBJ1-2; 7 nucleotides line up with TRBD1. V trimming: 5 bases; J trimming: 4 bases; junction bases outside the gene matches: 4. CDR3 length equals 13 residues. CDR3 bases: TGTGCCAGCAGTCGGGGACAGATCTATGGCTACACCTTC. Its protein is CASSRGQIYGYTF.

V gene TRBV7-2 combines with J gene TRBJ1-1, with D tentatively TRBD1 (5 bases). Per germline, CDR1 SGHTA and CDR2 FQGNSA. V was pared by 5 bases and J by 4 bases, with 14 bases between. The CDR3 loop spans 14 amino acids. The CDR3 region is CASSAGSVGTEAFF. The CDR3 nucleotides are TGTGCCAGCAGCGCAGGGTCAGTCGGCACTGAAGCTTTCTTT.